Listed below are T cell receptor beta chains from one sample, sequenced in a study of cytomegalovirus exposure and HLA in healthy donors. TCRdb keeps only in-frame clones here, not all; method: immunoSEQ multiplex PCR. Of 330,000 or so clones in the sample, about nine tenths were seen once. Specimen: PBMCs. These receptors were collected from a woman aged 18-29 years in good health and CMV-seronegative. Each CDR3 is given with its conserved first and last residue. The D gene is left open where the match is weak. A clone size is listed for some rows: how often the clone was seen (once, few, many), or a class if it is expanded.

v_gene	d_gene	abundance	j_gene	CDR3aa	CDR3nt
TRBV18	-	-	TRBJ1-1	CASSPSDTNTEAFF	TGTGCCAGCTCACCAAGTGACACGAACACTGAAGCTTTCTTT
TRBV4-2	TRBD1	-	TRBJ1-3	CASSQDRQGLSSGNTIYF	TGTGCCAGCAGCCAAGATCGACAGGGGCTGAGCTCTGGAAACACCATATATTTT
TRBV5-1	-	few	TRBJ2-7	CASSFDSYEQYF	TGCGCCAGCAGCTTCGACAGCTACGAGCAGTACTTC
TRBV11-3	TRBD2	-	TRBJ2-7	CASSLGRADSYEQYF	TGTGCCAGCAGCCTCGGGAGGGCAGACTCCTACGAGCAGTACTTC
TRBV4-1	TRBD2	-	TRBJ2-5	CASSQDAQREYQETQYF	TGCGCCAGCAGCCAAGATGCGCAGCGGGAGTACCAAGAGACCCAGTACTTC
TRBV28	TRBD2	-	TRBJ2-1	CASIPSGGPQDEQFF	TGTGCCAGCATACCTTCGGGAGGCCCACAGGATGAGCAGTTCTTC
TRBV4-1	TRBD1	-	TRBJ1-2	CASSQGQGAGLDGYTF	TGCGCCAGCAGCCAAGGACAGGGGGCGGGTTTAGATGGCTACACCTTC
TRBV25-1	-	-	TRBJ2-3	CASSDPPGTFSTDTQYF	TGTGCCAGCAGTGACCCCCCCGGGACATTTAGCACAGATACGCAGTATTTT
TRBV9	-	-	TRBJ2-1	CASSPPDSAGSYNEQFF	TGTGCCAGCAGCCCTCCCGACTCGGCGGGCTCCTACAATGAGCAGTTCTTC
TRBV19	-	-	TRBJ2-2	CASSTLRGFTGELFF	TGTGCCAGTAGTACCTTGCGCGGGTTTACCGGGGAGCTGTTTTTT
TRBV6-5	TRBD2	-	TRBJ2-2	CASSRRSGGTGELFF	TGTGCCAGCAGCCGCCGGAGCGGGGGCACCGGGGAGCTGTTTTTT
TRBV4-2	-	-	TRBJ2-7	CASSQDRHEQYF	TGTGCCAGCAGCCAAGACAGGCACGAGCAGTACTTC
TRBV14	-	-	TRBJ2-7	CASSRASGAYEQYF	TGTGCCAGCTCTCGCGCCTCAGGGGCGTACGAGCAGTACTTC
TRBV5-1	TRBD1	few	TRBJ1-2	CASSLVGQGDGYTF	TGCGCCAGCAGCTTGGTGGGGCAGGGGGACGGCTACACCTTC
TRBV29-1	-	once	TRBJ2-3	CSVVGPGELSTQYF	TGCAGCGTTGTTGGTCCGGGAGAGTTGTCCACGCAGTATTTT
TRBV4-2	TRBD2	-	TRBJ2-1	CASSQDGGTSYNEQFF	TGTGCCAGCAGCCAAGATGGGGGGACTAGCTACAATGAGCAGTTCTTC
TRBV11-2	-	-	TRBJ1-2	CASSLRGKYGYTF	TGTGCCAGCAGCTTACGGGGGAAGTATGGCTACACCTTC
TRBV29-1	-	few	TRBJ1-3	CSVGEGDTIYF	TGCAGCGTTGGGGAAGGGGACACCATATATTTT
TRBV6-5	-	-	TRBJ2-3	CASSYSAGSRADTQYF	TGTGCCAGCAGTTACTCGGCGGGATCCCGCGCAGATACGCAGTATTTT
TRBV7-9	TRBD2	few	TRBJ2-7	CASSLSGTSYEQYF	TGTGCCAGCAGCTTAAGCGGGACCTCCTACGAGCAGTACTTC
TRBV27	TRBD2	-	TRBJ2-5	CASSTGLAGLEETQYF	TGTGCCAGCAGTACGGGACTAGCGGGACTCGAAGAGACCCAGTACTTC
TRBV10-3	-	-	TRBJ2-1	CAISEGTGVKTSGNNEQFF	TGTGCCATCAGTGAGGGGACAGGGGTAAAGACTAGCGGTAACAATGAGCAGTTCTTC
TRBV2	TRBD1	-	TRBJ1-2	CASSEFRQGHWGYTF	TGTGCCAGCAGTGAATTTCGACAGGGCCATTGGGGCTACACCTTC
TRBV5-6	-	-	TRBJ1-3	CASSLAGPGNTIYF	TGTGCCAGCAGCTTGGCAGGGCCAGGAAACACCATATATTTT
TRBV18	-	-	TRBJ2-1	CASSTTVLGENEQFF	TGTGCCAGCTCTACCACGGTTCTGGGCGAGAATGAGCAGTTCTTC
TRBV9	-	-	TRBJ2-7	CASSVGGSYTYEQYF	TGTGCCAGCAGCGTAGGTGGGAGTTACACCTACGAGCAGTACTTC
TRBV4-2	-	-	TRBJ2-1	CASSPTAGRPLDNEQFF	TGTGCCAGCAGCCCGACGGCCGGCCGGCCGCTAGACAATGAGCAGTTCTTC
TRBV10-3	-	once	TRBJ1-1	CAISESVQVNTEAFF	TGTGCCATCAGTGAGTCTGTTCAGGTGAACACTGAAGCTTTCTTT
TRBV6-6	TRBD1	-	TRBJ1-2	CASSTTDRGGIGYTF	TGTGCCAGCAGTACGACGGACAGGGGCGGTATAGGCTACACCTTC
TRBV2	TRBD2	few	TRBJ2-5	CASRQNLLGGRGETQYF	TGTGCCAGCAGGCAAAACCTCCTGGGAGGGAGAGGAGAGACCCAGTACTTC
TRBV9	-	-	TRBJ2-1	CASSSRPTRSYNEQFF	TGTGCCAGCAGCTCCCGCCCTACCCGCTCCTACAATGAGCAGTTCTTC
TRBV7-7	TRBD2	-	TRBJ2-1	CASSPSGSSYNEQFF	TGTGCTAGCAGCCCTAGCGGTAGCTCCTACAATGAGCAGTTCTTC
TRBV25-1	TRBD1	-	TRBJ2-3	CASFQPGGTGGEGTQYF	TGTGCCAGCTTCCAACCGGGGGGGACAGGGGGCGAGGGTACGCAGTATTTT
TRBV11-3	TRBD2	-	TRBJ2-7	CASSAGTSETHEQYF	TGTGCCAGCAGCGCAGGGACTAGCGAGACCCACGAGCAGTACTTC
TRBV5-4	TRBD1	once	TRBJ2-7	CASTDLPDAGGQYF	TGTGCCAGCACCGACCTACCGGACGCAGGGGGGCAGTACTTC
TRBV19	-	once	TRBJ1-2	CASSPGEGKWNGYTF	TGTGCCAGTAGTCCAGGGGAGGGGAAGTGGAATGGCTACACCTTC
TRBV2	-	-	TRBJ1-5	CASRSEADQPQHF	TGTGCCAGCAGATCGGAGGCGGATCAGCCCCAGCATTTT
TRBV6-5	TRBD1	-	TRBJ2-1	CASSRKWDRGMEQFF	TGTGCCAGCAGTCGGAAATGGGACAGGGGGATGGAGCAGTTCTTC
TRBV15	-	-	TRBJ1-3	CATRDGGANTIYF	TGTGCCACAAGAGATGGTGGGGCAAACACCATATATTTT
TRBV29-1	TRBD2	-	TRBJ2-1	CSVGLAGGAYNEQFF	TGCAGCGTTGGGCTAGCGGGAGGGGCCTACAATGAGCAGTTCTTC
TRBV19	TRBD1	-	TRBJ2-1	CASSPDRAEYNEQFF	TGTGCCAGTTCCCCAGACAGGGCGGAATACAATGAGCAGTTCTTC
TRBV6-6	-	-	TRBJ2-7	CASGLGSPSYEQYF	TGTGCCAGCGGGCTGGGTTCTCCTTCCTACGAGCAGTACTTC
TRBV18	-	once	TRBJ2-1	CASSPTGDEQFF	TGTGCCAGCTCACCCACGGGGGATGAGCAGTTCTTC
TRBV6-1	TRBD2	-	TRBJ2-1	CASRSGTDYNEQFF	TGTGCCAGCAGAAGCGGGACCGACTACAATGAGCAGTTCTTC